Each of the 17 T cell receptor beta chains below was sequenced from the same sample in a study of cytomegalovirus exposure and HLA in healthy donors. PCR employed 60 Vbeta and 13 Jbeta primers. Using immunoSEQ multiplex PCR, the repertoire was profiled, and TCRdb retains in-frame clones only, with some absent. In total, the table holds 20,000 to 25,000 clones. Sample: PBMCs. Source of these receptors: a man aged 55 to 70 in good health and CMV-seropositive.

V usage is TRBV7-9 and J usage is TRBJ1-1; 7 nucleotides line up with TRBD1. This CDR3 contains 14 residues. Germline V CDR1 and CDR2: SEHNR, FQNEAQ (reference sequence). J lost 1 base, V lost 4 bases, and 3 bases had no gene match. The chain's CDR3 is CASSSGQANTEAFF. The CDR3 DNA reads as TGTGCCAGCAGCTCAGGACAGGCGAACACTGAAGCTTTCTTT.

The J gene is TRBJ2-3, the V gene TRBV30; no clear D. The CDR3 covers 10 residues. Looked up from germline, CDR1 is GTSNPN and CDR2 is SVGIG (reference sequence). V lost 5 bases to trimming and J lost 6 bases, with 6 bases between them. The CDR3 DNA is TGTGCCTGGGGTCGGGATACGCAGTATTTT. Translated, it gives CAWGRDTQYF.

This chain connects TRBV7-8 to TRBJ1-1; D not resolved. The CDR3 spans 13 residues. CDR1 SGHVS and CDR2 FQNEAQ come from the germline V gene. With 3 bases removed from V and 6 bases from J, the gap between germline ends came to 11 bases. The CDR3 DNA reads TGTGCCAGCAGCTTTTCTGGGAGGGCTGAAGCTTTCTTT. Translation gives CASSFSGRAEAFF.

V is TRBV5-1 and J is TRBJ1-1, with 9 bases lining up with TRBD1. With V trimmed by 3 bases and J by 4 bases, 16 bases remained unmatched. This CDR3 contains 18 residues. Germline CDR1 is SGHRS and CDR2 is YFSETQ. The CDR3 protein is CASSWAGGTGGWGTEAFF. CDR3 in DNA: TGCGCCAGCAGCTGGGCCGGGGGAACAGGGGGCTGGGGCACTGAAGCTTTCTTT.

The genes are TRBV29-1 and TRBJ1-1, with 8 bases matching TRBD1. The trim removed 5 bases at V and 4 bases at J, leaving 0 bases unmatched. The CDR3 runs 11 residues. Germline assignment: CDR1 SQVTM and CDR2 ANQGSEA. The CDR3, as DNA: TGCAGCGTTACAGGGGGCACTGAAGCTTTCTTT. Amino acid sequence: CSVTGGTEAFF.

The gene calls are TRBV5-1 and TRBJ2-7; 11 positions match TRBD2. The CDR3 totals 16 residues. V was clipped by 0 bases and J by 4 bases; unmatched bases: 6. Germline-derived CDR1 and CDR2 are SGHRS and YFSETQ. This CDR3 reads CASSLDSTSGSYEQYF. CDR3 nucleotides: TGCGCCAGCAGCTTGGACTCAACTAGCGGGAGTTACGAGCAGTACTTC.

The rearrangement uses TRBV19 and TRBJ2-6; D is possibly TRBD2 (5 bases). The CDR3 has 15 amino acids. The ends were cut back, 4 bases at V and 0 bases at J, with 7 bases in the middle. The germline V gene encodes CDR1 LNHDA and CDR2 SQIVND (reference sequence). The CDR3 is CASSKGSSGANVLTF. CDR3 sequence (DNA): TGTGCCAGTAGTAAAGGGAGCTCTGGGGCCAACGTCCTGACTTTC. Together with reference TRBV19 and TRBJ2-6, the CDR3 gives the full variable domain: DGGITQSPKYLFRKEGQNVTLSCEQNLNHDAMYWYRQDPGQGLRLIYYSQIVNDFQKGDIAEGYSVSREKKESFPLTVTSAQKNPTAFYLCASSKGSSGANVLTFGAGSRLTVL.

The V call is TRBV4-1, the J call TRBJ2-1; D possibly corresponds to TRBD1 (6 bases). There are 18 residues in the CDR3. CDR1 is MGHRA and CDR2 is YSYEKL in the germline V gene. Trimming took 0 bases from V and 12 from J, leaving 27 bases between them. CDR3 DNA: TGCGCCAGCAGCCAAGATCCCCACACAGGGCTTAAGCTCTCAAGGCAGTTCTTC. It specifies CASSQDPHTGLKLSRQFF.

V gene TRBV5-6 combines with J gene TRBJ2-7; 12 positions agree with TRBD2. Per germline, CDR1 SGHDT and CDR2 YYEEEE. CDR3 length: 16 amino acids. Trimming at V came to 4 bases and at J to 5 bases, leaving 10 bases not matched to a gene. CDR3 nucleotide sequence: TGTGCCAGCAGCCCGATCCCACGGACTAGCGGGAACGAGCAGTACTTC. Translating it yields CASSPIPRTSGNEQYF.

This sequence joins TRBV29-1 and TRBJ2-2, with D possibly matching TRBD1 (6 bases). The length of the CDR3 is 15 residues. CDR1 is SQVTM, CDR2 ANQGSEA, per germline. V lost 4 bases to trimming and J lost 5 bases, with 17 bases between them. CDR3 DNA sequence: TGCAGCGTTGTCCCTCGTAACAGGGAGACCGGGGAGCTGTTTTTT. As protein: CSVVPRNRETGELFF.

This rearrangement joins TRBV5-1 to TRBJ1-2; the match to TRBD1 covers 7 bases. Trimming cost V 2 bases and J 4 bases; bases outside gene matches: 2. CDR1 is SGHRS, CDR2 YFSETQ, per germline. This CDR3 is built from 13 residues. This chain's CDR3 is CASSFRDSYGYTF. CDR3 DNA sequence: TGCGCCAGCAGCTTCCGGGACAGCTATGGCTACACCTTC.

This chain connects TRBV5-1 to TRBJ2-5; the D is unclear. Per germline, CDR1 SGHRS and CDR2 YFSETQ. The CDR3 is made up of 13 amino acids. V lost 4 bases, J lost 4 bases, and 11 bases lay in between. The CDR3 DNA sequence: TGCGCCAGCAGCCCGTCTGTGAGAGAGACCCAGTACTTC. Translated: CASSPSVRETQYF.

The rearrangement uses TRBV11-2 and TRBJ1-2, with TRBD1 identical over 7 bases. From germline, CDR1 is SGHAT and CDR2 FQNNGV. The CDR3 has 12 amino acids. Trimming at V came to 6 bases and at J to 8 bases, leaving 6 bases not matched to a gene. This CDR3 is CASSHDRVGYTF. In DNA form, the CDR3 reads TGTGCCAGCAGTCACGACAGGGTGGGCTACACCTTC. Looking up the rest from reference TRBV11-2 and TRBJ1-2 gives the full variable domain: EAGVAQSPRYKIIEKRQSVAFWCNPISGHATLYWYQQILGQGPKLLIQFQNNGVVDDSQLPKDRFSAERLKGVDSTLKIQPAKLEDSAVYLCASSHDRVGYTFGSGTRLTVV.

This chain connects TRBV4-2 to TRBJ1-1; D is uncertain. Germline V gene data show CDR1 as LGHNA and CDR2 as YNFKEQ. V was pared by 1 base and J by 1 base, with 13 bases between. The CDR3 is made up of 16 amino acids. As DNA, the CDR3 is TGTGCCAGCAGCCAAGCCGATTCAGTACCGAACACTGAAGCTTTCTTT. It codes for CASSQADSVPNTEAFF.

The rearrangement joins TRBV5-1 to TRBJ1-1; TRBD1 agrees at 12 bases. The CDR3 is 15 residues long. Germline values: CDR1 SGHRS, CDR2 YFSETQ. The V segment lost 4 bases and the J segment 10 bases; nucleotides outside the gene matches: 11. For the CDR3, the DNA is TGCGCCAGCAGCCGAGCGGGGACAGGGGGCGTCGGAGCTTTCTTT. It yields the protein CASSRAGTGGVGAFF.

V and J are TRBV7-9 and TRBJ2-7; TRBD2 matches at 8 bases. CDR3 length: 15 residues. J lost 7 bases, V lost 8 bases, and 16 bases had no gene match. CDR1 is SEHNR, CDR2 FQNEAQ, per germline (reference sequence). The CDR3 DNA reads TGTGCCAGCGCTAACGCCTTTGCGGGGGGCAGGGAGCAGTACTTC. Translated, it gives CASANAFAGGREQYF.

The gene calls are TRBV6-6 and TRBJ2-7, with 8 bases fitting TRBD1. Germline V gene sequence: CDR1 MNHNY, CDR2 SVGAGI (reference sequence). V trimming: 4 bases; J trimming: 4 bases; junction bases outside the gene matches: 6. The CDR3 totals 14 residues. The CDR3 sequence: CASSSQGARYEQYF. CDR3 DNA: TGTGCCAGCAGTTCCCAGGGGGCGAGGTACGAGCAGTACTTC.